This T cell receptor beta chain was sequenced during a study of CD8+ T cells in alopecia areata. Overall study context: Twice a day, 5 to 10 mg of oral tofacitinib was administered to treated patients. Percentage of affected scalp area was the basis on which treated patients' severity was scored.

The V and J ends lost 0 bases and 5 bases respectively, with 8 bases between them. The CDR3 loop spans 14 amino acids. Germline loops: CDR1 SGHRS, CDR2 YFSETQ. In its sample, this clone was seen a few times. Its antigen remains unknown. Treatment given: oral pan-JAK inhibitor, 5-10 mg twice daily. Using a FACSAria, the CD4+ and CD8+ T cells were sorted from the PBMCs. cDNA prepared by RNA extraction and subsequent reverse transcription served as the template for sequencing. Sequencing used immunoSEQ multiplex PCR; TCRdb keeps in-frame clones, though not all of them. In the table there are roughly 210,000 clones, over 40% of which are singletons. Whole-study findings and limits: Tofacitinib significantly reduced both scalp clonality and expanded CD8+ clones among the top 100.

The sample here was CD4+ T cells sorted from blood, taken between weeks 36 and 40, from a patient treated with tofacitinib. This receptor was taken from a human donor with alopecia areata. The V gene is TRBV5-1, the J gene TRBJ2-2, with TRBD1 as a possible D gene (6 bases). For the CDR3, the DNA is TGCGCCAGCAGCTTGGAGAGGGGGACCGGGGAGCTGTTTTTT. This gives the protein CASSLERGTGELFF.